This T cell receptor (beta chain) is from a study of blood T cell repertoires in COVID-19. Study context: Both acute and convalescent COVID-19 samples were obtained from the United States, Italy and Spain.

Between the trimmed V and J ends, which lost 1 base and 1 base, there was a span of 4 bases. This CDR3 is built from 13 residues. CDR1 is MNHEY, CDR2 SMNVEV, per germline (reference sequence). Under the authors' procedure: Estimated nucleated cell counts came from reference gene primer amplification. TCRdb's copy holds only in-frame clones and misses some; the assay was immunoSEQ multiplex PCR. Clone size and V and J calls were adopted from that table, with D and trimming inferred from the DNA. This table has about 61,000 clones, about nine tenths appearing once. Sequenced material: peripheral blood. The rearrangement links TRBV27 to TRBJ1-1; no firm D call. The clonotype originates from a woman between 50 and 59 years old with active or convalescent COVID-19. The CDR3 bases are TGTGCCAGCAGTTTATTCGGGAACACTGAAGCTTTCTTT. It encodes CASSLFGNTEAFF.